The clone carrying this T cell receptor beta chain was observed a single time. Authors' processing steps: Cell counts per sample came from amplifying reference gene primers. The repertoire was sequenced with immunoSEQ multiplex PCR; TCRdb's copy has only in-frame clones and lacks some. V, J and clone size were drawn from that table, and D and trimming were deduced from the DNA. Of a few hundred thousand clones listed, roughly 83% were seen once; the top ten hold about 1.7%. This entry belongs to a study of blood T cell repertoires in COVID-19. V was cut by 6 bases and J by 0 bases, with 17 bases left in between. The CDR3 loop spans 16 amino acids. Germline V gene lookup returns CDR1 MNHEY and CDR2 SMNVEV (reference sequence).

The sequence was collected from a woman aged 45-65 years with acute or convalescent COVID-19. Source material: peripheral blood. The chain recombines TRBV27 with TRBJ2-5; D call uncertain. The CDR3 reads CASSNSPQMYQETQYF. As DNA, the CDR3 is TGTGCCAGCAGCAACTCGCCCCAAATGTACCAAGAGACCCAGTACTTC.